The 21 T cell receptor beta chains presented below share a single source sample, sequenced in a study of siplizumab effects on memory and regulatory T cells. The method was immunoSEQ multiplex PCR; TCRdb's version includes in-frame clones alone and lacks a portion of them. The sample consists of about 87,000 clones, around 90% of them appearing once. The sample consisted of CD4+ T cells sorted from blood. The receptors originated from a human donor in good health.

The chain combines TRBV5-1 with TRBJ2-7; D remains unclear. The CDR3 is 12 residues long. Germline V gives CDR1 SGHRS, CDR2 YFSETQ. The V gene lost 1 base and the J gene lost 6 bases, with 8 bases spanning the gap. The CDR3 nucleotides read TGCGCCAGCAGCTTGACATCTAGCGAGCAGTACTTC. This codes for CASSLTSSEQYF.

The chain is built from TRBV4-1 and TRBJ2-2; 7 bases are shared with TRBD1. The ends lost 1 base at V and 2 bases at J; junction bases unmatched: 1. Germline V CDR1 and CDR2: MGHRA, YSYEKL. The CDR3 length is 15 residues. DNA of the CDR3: TGCGCCAGCAGCCAAGGACAGGGTAACACCGGGGAGCTGTTTTTT. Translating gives CASSQGQGNTGELFF.

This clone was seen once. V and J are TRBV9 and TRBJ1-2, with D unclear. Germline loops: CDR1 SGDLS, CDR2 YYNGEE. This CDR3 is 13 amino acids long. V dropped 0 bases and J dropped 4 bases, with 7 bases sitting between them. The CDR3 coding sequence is TGTGCCAGCAGCGTAGATGGGTCCTATGGCTACACCTTC. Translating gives CASSVDGSYGYTF.

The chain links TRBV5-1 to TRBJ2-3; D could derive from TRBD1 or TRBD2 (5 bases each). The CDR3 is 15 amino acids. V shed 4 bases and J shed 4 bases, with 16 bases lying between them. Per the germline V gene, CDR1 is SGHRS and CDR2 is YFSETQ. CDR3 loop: CASSHPGTGADTQYF. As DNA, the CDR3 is TGCGCCAGCAGCCACCCCGGGACGGGCGCAGATACGCAGTATTTT.

The CDR3 spells CASRGQYNEQFF. For the CDR3, the DNA is TGTGCCAGCAGGGGGCAGTACAATGAGCAGTTCTTC. The chain combines TRBV2 with TRBJ2-1; a possible D gene is TRBD1 (5 bases). Trimming took 6 bases from V and 4 from J, leaving 7 bases between them. The germline gives CDR1 SNHLY, CDR2 FYNNEI. The CDR3 is made up of 12 amino acids. The whole variable domain, filled in from reference TRBV2 and TRBJ2-1, reads EPEVTQTPSHQVTQMGQEVILRCVPISNHLYFYWYRQILGQKVEFLVSFYNNEISEKSEIFDDQFSVERPDGSNFTLKIRSTKLEDSAMYFCASRGQYNEQFFGPGTRLTVL.

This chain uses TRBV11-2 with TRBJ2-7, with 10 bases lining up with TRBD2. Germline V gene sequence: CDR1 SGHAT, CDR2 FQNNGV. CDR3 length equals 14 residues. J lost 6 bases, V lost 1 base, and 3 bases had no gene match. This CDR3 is CASSLARLAGEQYF. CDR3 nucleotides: TGTGCCAGCAGCTTAGCCCGACTAGCGGGCGAGCAGTACTTC.

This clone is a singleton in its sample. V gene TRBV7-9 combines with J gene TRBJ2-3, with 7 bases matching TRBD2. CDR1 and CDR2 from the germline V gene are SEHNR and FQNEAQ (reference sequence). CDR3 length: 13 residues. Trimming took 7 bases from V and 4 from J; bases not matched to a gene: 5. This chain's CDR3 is CASTRAGADTQYF. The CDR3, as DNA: TGTGCCAGCACGCGGGCGGGGGCAGATACGCAGTATTTT.

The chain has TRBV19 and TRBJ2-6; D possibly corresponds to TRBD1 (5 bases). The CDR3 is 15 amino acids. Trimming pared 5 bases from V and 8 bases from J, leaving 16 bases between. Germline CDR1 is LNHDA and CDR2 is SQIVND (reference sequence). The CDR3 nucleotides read TGTGCCAGTAGTTCGTTCGACAGCGCGACCAACGTCCTGACTTTC. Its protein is CASSSFDSATNVLTF. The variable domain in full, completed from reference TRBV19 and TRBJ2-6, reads DGGITQSPKYLFRKEGQNVTLSCEQNLNHDAMYWYRQDPGQGLRLIYYSQIVNDFQKGDIAEGYSVSREKKESFPLTVTSAQKNPTAFYLCASSSFDSATNVLTFGAGSRLTVL.

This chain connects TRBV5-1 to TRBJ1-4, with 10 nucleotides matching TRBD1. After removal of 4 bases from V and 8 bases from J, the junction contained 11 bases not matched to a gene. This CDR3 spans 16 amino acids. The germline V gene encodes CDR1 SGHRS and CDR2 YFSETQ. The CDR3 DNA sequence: TGCGCCAGCAGCGACCGGACAGGGGGTTCTGGGGAAAAACTGTTTTTT. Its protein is CASSDRTGGSGEKLFF.

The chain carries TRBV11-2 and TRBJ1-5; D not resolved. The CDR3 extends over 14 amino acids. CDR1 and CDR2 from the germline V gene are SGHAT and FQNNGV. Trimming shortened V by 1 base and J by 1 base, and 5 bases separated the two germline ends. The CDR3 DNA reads TGTGCCAGCAGCTTAGGGGGAAGCAATCAGCCCCAGCATTTT. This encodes CASSLGGSNQPQHF. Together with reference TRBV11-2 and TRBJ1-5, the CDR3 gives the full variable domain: EAGVAQSPRYKIIEKRQSVAFWCNPISGHATLYWYQQILGQGPKLLIQFQNNGVVDDSQLPKDRFSAERLKGVDSTLKIQPAKLEDSAVYLCASSLGGSNQPQHFGDGTRLSIL.

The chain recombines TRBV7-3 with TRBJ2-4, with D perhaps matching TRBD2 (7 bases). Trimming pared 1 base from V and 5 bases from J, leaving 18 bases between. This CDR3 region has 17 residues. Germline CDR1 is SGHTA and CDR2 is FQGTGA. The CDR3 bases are TGTGCCAGCAGCTTAAGCGGCCGGGGGCTAGCGGAAAACATTCAGTACTTC. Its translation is CASSLSGRGLAENIQYF.

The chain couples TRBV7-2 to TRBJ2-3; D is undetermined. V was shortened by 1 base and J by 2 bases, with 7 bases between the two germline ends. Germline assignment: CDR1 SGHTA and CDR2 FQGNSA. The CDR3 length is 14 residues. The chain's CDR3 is CASSLEGTTDTQYF. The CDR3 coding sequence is TGTGCCAGCAGCTTAGAGGGCACCACAGATACGCAGTATTTT.

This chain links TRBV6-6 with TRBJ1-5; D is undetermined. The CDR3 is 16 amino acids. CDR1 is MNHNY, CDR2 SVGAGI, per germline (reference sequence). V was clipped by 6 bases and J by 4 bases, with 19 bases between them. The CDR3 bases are TGTGCCAGCAGCCTTTTCAGTACCCCTTCAAATCAGCCCCAGCATTTT. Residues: CASSLFSTPSNQPQHF.

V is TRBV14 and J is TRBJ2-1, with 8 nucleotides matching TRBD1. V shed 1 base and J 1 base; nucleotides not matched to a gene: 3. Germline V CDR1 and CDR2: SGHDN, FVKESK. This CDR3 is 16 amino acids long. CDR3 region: CASSQVDRVSYNEQFF. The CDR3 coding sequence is TGTGCCAGCAGCCAAGTGGACAGGGTTTCCTACAATGAGCAGTTCTTC.

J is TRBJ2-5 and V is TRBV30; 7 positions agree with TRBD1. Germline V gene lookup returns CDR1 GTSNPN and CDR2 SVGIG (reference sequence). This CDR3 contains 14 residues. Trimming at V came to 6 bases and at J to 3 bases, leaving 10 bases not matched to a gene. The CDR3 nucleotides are TGTGCCTGCCCGACGACTCAGGGGGAAGAGACCCAGTACTTC. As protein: CACPTTQGEETQYF.

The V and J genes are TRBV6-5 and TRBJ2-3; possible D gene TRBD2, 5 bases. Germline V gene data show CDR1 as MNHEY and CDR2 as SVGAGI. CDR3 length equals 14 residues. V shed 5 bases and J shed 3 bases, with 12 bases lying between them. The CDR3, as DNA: TGTGCCAGCAGTGAAAAACTAGGGACAGATACGCAGTATTTT. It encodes CASSEKLGTDTQYF.

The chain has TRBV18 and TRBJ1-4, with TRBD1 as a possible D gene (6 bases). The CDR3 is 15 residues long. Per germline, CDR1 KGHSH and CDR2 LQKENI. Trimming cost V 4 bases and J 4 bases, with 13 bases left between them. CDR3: CASSLSPGDNEKLFF. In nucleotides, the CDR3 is TGTGCCAGCTCACTCTCCCCAGGGGATAATGAAAAACTGTTTTTT.

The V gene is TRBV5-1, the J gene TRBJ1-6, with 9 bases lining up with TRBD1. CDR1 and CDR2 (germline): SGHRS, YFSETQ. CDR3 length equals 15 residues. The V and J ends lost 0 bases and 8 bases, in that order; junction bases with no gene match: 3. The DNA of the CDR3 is TGCGCCAGCAGCTTGGAGACAGGGGGTCATTCACCCCTCCACTTT. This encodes CASSLETGGHSPLHF.

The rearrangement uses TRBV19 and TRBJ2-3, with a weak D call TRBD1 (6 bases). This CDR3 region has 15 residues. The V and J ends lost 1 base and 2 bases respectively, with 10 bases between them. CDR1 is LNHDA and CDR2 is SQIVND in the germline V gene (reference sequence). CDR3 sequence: CASSIVTGYTDTQYF. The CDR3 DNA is TGTGCCAGTAGTATAGTTACAGGGTACACAGATACGCAGTATTTT. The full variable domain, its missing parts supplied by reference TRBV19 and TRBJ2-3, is DGGITQSPKYLFRKEGQNVTLSCEQNLNHDAMYWYRQDPGQGLRLIYYSQIVNDFQKGDIAEGYSVSREKKESFPLTVTSAQKNPTAFYLCASSIVTGYTDTQYFGPGTRLTVL.

The CDR3 protein is CASSVELGTGELFF. CDR3 nucleotides: TGTGCCAGCAGCGTAGAATTGGGCACCGGGGAGCTGTTTTTT. V usage is TRBV9 and J usage is TRBJ2-2; D gene ambiguous. Trimming pared 0 bases from V and 4 bases from J, leaving 7 bases between. The CDR3 loop spans 14 amino acids. Germline V gives CDR1 SGDLS, CDR2 YYNGEE.

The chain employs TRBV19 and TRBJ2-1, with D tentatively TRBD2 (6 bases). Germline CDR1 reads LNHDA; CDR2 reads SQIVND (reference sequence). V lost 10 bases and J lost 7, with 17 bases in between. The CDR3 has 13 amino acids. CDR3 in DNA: TGTGCCACTTTTGGAGGGATGTATAATGAGCAGTTCTTC. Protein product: CATFGGMYNEQFF.